The rows below give T cell receptor beta chains drawn from one sample of a study of cytomegalovirus exposure and HLA in healthy donors. The protocol was immunoSEQ multiplex PCR, while the TCRdb copy is restricted to in-frame clones and leaves out a portion. The sample lists about 160,000 clones; 87% were seen once. The sample taken for sequencing was PBMCs. The origin of the receptors is a woman in her 30s in good health and CMV-seronegative. Each CDR3 is given with its conserved first and last residue. The D gene is left open where the match is weak. The size entry is marked missing in some rows and otherwise reads once, few, many or a size class.

CDR3 DNA: TGTGCCAGCAGCCGCACAGTTGGCTCTGGAAACACCATATATTTT
CDR3 protein: CASSRTVGSGNTIYF
clone size: .
V gene: TRBV7-2
J gene: TRBJ1-3
D gene: .

CDR3 DNA: TGTGCCAGCAGCTGGGTACTAGCGGGCGGAGAGACCCAGTACTTC
CDR3 protein: CASSWVLAGGETQYF
clone size: .
V gene: TRBV7-3
J gene: TRBJ2-5
D gene: TRBD2

CDR3 DNA: TGTGCCAGCAGCTTCTGGACAGGGGTCTCCTACGAGCAGTACTTC
CDR3 protein: CASSFWTGVSYEQYF
clone size: .
V gene: TRBV7-2
J gene: TRBJ2-7
D gene: TRBD1

CDR3 DNA: TGTGCCACCAGCAGAGGGGTAAGGGGCTACGAGCAGTACTTC
CDR3 protein: CATSRGVRGYEQYF
clone size: .
V gene: TRBV15
J gene: TRBJ2-7
D gene: .

CDR3 DNA: TGTGCCACCGCGGACAGGTCTAATTTCGAGCAGTACTTC
CDR3 protein: CATADRSNFEQYF
clone size: .
V gene: TRBV19
J gene: TRBJ2-7
D gene: TRBD1

CDR3 DNA: TGTGCCAGCAGCGTATCTGGCGGGGGCCTAAGCACAGATACGCAGTATTTT
CDR3 protein: CASSVSGGGLSTDTQYF
clone size: once
V gene: TRBV9
J gene: TRBJ2-3
D gene: .

CDR3 DNA: TGTGCCAGTAGGGACAGGGGAGATAATTCACCCCTCCACTTT
CDR3 protein: CASRDRGDNSPLHF
clone size: .
V gene: TRBV19
J gene: TRBJ1-6
D gene: TRBD1

CDR3 DNA: TGTGCCAGCAGCGTGGACAGGGGGCGAGCGAACACTGAAGCTTTCTTT
CDR3 protein: CASSVDRGRANTEAFF
clone size: few
V gene: TRBV27
J gene: TRBJ1-1
D gene: TRBD1

CDR3 DNA: TGCGCCAGCAGCCCCGGGACTAGCGGGAGACTCGGTGAGCAGTTCTTC
CDR3 protein: CASSPGTSGRLGEQFF
clone size: .
V gene: TRBV5-1
J gene: TRBJ2-1
D gene: TRBD2

CDR3 DNA: TGTGCCAGCAGCAGGACTAGCGGGAGGGGTAATGAGCAGTTCTTC
CDR3 protein: CASSRTSGRGNEQFF
clone size: .
V gene: TRBV7-2
J gene: TRBJ2-1
D gene: TRBD2

CDR3 DNA: TGTGCCAGCAGTGACTCTAGCGGGGGGGCAGATACGCAGTATTTT
CDR3 protein: CASSDSSGGADTQYF
clone size: .
V gene: TRBV6-4
J gene: TRBJ2-3
D gene: TRBD2

CDR3 DNA: TGTGCCAGCAGTTTTATGGGAGACCGAACCTACGAGCAGTACTTC
CDR3 protein: CASSFMGDRTYEQYF
clone size: .
V gene: TRBV6-7
J gene: TRBJ2-7
D gene: .

CDR3 DNA: TGTGCCAGCAGCTTGAGAGCGGGCTCCTACGAGCAGTACTTC
CDR3 protein: CASSLRAGSYEQYF
clone size: .
V gene: TRBV5-4
J gene: TRBJ2-7
D gene: .

CDR3 DNA: TGCGCCAGCAGCCAAGTTAATCAGGGGGCGAACACCGGGGAGCTGTTTTTT
CDR3 protein: CASSQVNQGANTGELFF
clone size: .
V gene: TRBV4-1
J gene: TRBJ2-2
D gene: TRBD1

CDR3 DNA: TGTGCCAGCAGGCCCCAGGGGGCCCTAAATGAAAAACTGTTTTTT
CDR3 protein: CASRPQGALNEKLFF
clone size: .
V gene: TRBV6-5
J gene: TRBJ1-4
D gene: TRBD1

CDR3 DNA: TGCAGCGTTGAACGGCCAGGGGACGGCACCGGGGAGCTGTTTTTT
CDR3 protein: CSVERPGDGTGELFF
clone size: .
V gene: TRBV29-1
J gene: TRBJ2-2
D gene: .

CDR3 DNA: TGTGCCAGCAGCCCAACAACAGGGCGACAGACCCAGTACTTC
CDR3 protein: CASSPTTGRQTQYF
clone size: .
V gene: TRBV7-9
J gene: TRBJ2-5
D gene: .

CDR3 DNA: TGTGCCAGCAGCTTAGCGGGGTCGTCGAGCGGGGGGAATGAGCAGTTCTTC
CDR3 protein: CASSLAGSSSGGNEQFF
clone size: .
V gene: TRBV11-2
J gene: TRBJ2-1
D gene: TRBD2

CDR3 DNA: TGTGCCAGCAGCCAGCGGACAGGTCCTACCAGCGACTATGGCTACACCTTC
CDR3 protein: CASSQRTGPTSDYGYTF
clone size: .
V gene: TRBV7-2
J gene: TRBJ1-2
D gene: TRBD1

CDR3 DNA: TGTGCCAGTAGTACCTCCGGGACAGGGCTTCTTAATCAGCCCCAGCATTTT
CDR3 protein: CASSTSGTGLLNQPQHF
clone size: .
V gene: TRBV19
J gene: TRBJ1-5
D gene: TRBD1

CDR3 DNA: TGTGCCAGCAGGAGAAATAATGAAAAACTGTTTTTT
CDR3 protein: CASRRNNEKLFF
clone size: once
V gene: TRBV6-6
J gene: TRBJ1-4
D gene: .

CDR3 DNA: TGTGCCAGCAGCTTGGGACTAGCGGGTATGAGCACAGATACGCAGTATTTT
CDR3 protein: CASSLGLAGMSTDTQYF
clone size: .
V gene: TRBV5-4
J gene: TRBJ2-3
D gene: TRBD2

CDR3 DNA: TGTGCCAGCAGCTTAGGGGCAGGGGCTCCCTACGAGCAGTACTTC
CDR3 protein: CASSLGAGAPYEQYF
clone size: .
V gene: TRBV7-6
J gene: TRBJ2-7
D gene: .

CDR3 DNA: TGTGCCAGTAATCGACAGGGGGCTTTTTCGGAAGCTTTCTTT
CDR3 protein: CASNRQGAFSEAFF
clone size: .
V gene: TRBV19
J gene: TRBJ1-1
D gene: TRBD1

CDR3 DNA: TGTGCCAGCACAGGGACAGGTGGCTCCTACGAGCAGTACTTC
CDR3 protein: CASTGTGGSYEQYF
clone size: .
V gene: TRBV19
J gene: TRBJ2-7
D gene: TRBD1

CDR3 DNA: TGTGCTAGTGTGGGGACAGGGGGCCTAGAGCAGTACTTC
CDR3 protein: CASVGTGGLEQYF
clone size: .
V gene: TRBV12-5
J gene: TRBJ2-7
D gene: TRBD1

CDR3 DNA: TGCGCCAGCAGCCTTACAGGGGTCCCCCTCGTGGAGGACGAGCAGTACTTC
CDR3 protein: CASSLTGVPLVEDEQYF
clone size: .
V gene: TRBV5-1
J gene: TRBJ2-7
D gene: TRBD1

CDR3 DNA: TGTGCCAGCAGCTCATACACCGGGGAGCTGTTTTTT
CDR3 protein: CASSSYTGELFF
clone size: .
V gene: TRBV7-2
J gene: TRBJ2-2
D gene: .

CDR3 DNA: TGTGCCAGCAGCTTGGACAGGAACACTGAAGCTTTCTTT
CDR3 protein: CASSLDRNTEAFF
clone size: .
V gene: TRBV7-3
J gene: TRBJ1-1
D gene: .

CDR3 DNA: TGTGCCAGCAGCTTATACGGACTGAACTACGAGCAGTACTTC
CDR3 protein: CASSLYGLNYEQYF
clone size: .
V gene: TRBV7-2
J gene: TRBJ2-7
D gene: .

CDR3 DNA: TGTGCCTGGAGACTGACAGGGGTAGCGTCTGAAGCTTTCTTT
CDR3 protein: CAWRLTGVASEAFF
clone size: .
V gene: TRBV30
J gene: TRBJ1-1
D gene: TRBD1

CDR3 DNA: TGTGCCAGCAGCGAGCGCGTCCGATTTACCTACGAGCAGTACTTC
CDR3 protein: CASSERVRFTYEQYF
clone size: .
V gene: TRBV6-1
J gene: TRBJ2-7
D gene: .

CDR3 DNA: TGCAGCGTCTGGGGAGTAGCGGCCCCTGGGGGGGCCGAGCAGTACTTC
CDR3 protein: CSVWGVAAPGGAEQYF
clone size: .
V gene: TRBV29-1
J gene: TRBJ2-7
D gene: .

CDR3 DNA: TGCAGCGTTGTGGGAGGGGGTAATGAAAAACTGTTTTTT
CDR3 protein: CSVVGGGNEKLFF
clone size: .
V gene: TRBV29-1
J gene: TRBJ1-4
D gene: .

CDR3 DNA: TGTGCCAGCAGTCAACGGACTAGCGGCTTCGAGACCCAGTACTTC
CDR3 protein: CASSQRTSGFETQYF
clone size: .
V gene: TRBV27
J gene: TRBJ2-5
D gene: TRBD2

CDR3 DNA: TGCGCCAGCAGCACGGGACTAGCGAGGGATGAGCAGTTCTTC
CDR3 protein: CASSTGLARDEQFF
clone size: .
V gene: TRBV5-1
J gene: TRBJ2-1
D gene: TRBD2

CDR3 DNA: TGCGCCAGCAGCTTGAACGGAGGCTCCTACGAGCAGTACTTC
CDR3 protein: CASSLNGGSYEQYF
clone size: .
V gene: TRBV5-1
J gene: TRBJ2-7
D gene: .

CDR3 DNA: TGTGCCAGCAGTGTGGACCAGGGGGACGCAACTAATGAAAAACTGTTTTTT
CDR3 protein: CASSVDQGDATNEKLFF
clone size: few
V gene: TRBV27
J gene: TRBJ1-4
D gene: TRBD1

CDR3 DNA: TGTGCCGGCAAAAGGACAGGCTACGAGCAGTACTTC
CDR3 protein: CAGKRTGYEQYF
clone size: .
V gene: TRBV2
J gene: TRBJ2-7
D gene: TRBD1

CDR3 DNA: TGCGCCAGCAGCCAAGAACAGGTGGGGCGGGAGACCCAGTACTTC
CDR3 protein: CASSQEQVGRETQYF
clone size: .
V gene: TRBV4-1
J gene: TRBJ2-5
D gene: .

CDR3 DNA: TGTGCCAGCAGTGAAAGAGGGTTCCGTGGTCGCGAGCAGTACTTC
CDR3 protein: CASSERGFRGREQYF
clone size: .
V gene: TRBV6-1
J gene: TRBJ2-7
D gene: .

CDR3 DNA: TGTGCCACCAGCAGAACCTACGGGACATCTTACAATGAGCAGTTCTTC
CDR3 protein: CATSRTYGTSYNEQFF
clone size: .
V gene: TRBV15
J gene: TRBJ2-1
D gene: .

CDR3 DNA: TGTGCCAGCAGTGAGGGGGAGCGCACTGAAGCTTTCTTT
CDR3 protein: CASSEGERTEAFF
clone size: .
V gene: TRBV28
J gene: TRBJ1-1
D gene: .

CDR3 DNA: TGTGCCAGCAGCTTGGGGGGACTAGTTTCGGATACGCAGTATTTT
CDR3 protein: CASSLGGLVSDTQYF
clone size: .
V gene: TRBV5-4
J gene: TRBJ2-3
D gene: TRBD2

CDR3 DNA: TGTGCCAGCAGCATCCGGACAGGGATGAACACCGGGGAGCTGTTTTTT
CDR3 protein: CASSIRTGMNTGELFF
clone size: .
V gene: TRBV14
J gene: TRBJ2-2
D gene: TRBD1

CDR3 DNA: TGCGCCAGCAGCTTGAGTTCGGGGCAGCCCCAGCATTTT
CDR3 protein: CASSLSSGQPQHF
clone size: .
V gene: TRBV5-1
J gene: TRBJ1-5
D gene: .

CDR3 DNA: TGTGCCAGCAGCTTTTTCGGGGAAGAGACCCAGTACTTC
CDR3 protein: CASSFFGEETQYF
clone size: .
V gene: TRBV7-2
J gene: TRBJ2-5
D gene: .

CDR3 DNA: TGTGCCAGCACTCGGGTGGCGGGGAGCACTGAAGCTTTCTTT
CDR3 protein: CASTRVAGSTEAFF
clone size: .
V gene: TRBV6-1
J gene: TRBJ1-1
D gene: .

CDR3 DNA: TGTGCCAGCAGCTCTATGCGCCCCGGGGAGCTGTTTTTT
CDR3 protein: CASSSMRPGELFF
clone size: .
V gene: TRBV5-4
J gene: TRBJ2-2
D gene: .

CDR3 DNA: TGTGCCAGTAGTCCCCTGGACAGGGTAAGACCCAACACTGAAGCTTTCTTT
CDR3 protein: CASSPLDRVRPNTEAFF
clone size: .
V gene: TRBV19
J gene: TRBJ1-1
D gene: TRBD1

CDR3 DNA: TGTGCCAGCAGTCGGACTAGCGGGGGGGCAAGTGAGCAGTTCTTC
CDR3 protein: CASSRTSGGASEQFF
clone size: .
V gene: TRBV2
J gene: TRBJ2-1
D gene: TRBD2

CDR3 DNA: TGTGCCACCAGCAGAGGCGGAGCCGGCAATGAGCAGTTCTTC
CDR3 protein: CATSRGGAGNEQFF
clone size: .
V gene: TRBV15
J gene: TRBJ2-1
D gene: .

CDR3 DNA: TGTGCCAGCAGCTTGAGGGGGGGGAACACTGAAGCTTTCTTT
CDR3 protein: CASSLRGGNTEAFF
clone size: .
V gene: TRBV5-6
J gene: TRBJ1-1
D gene: .

CDR3 DNA: TGTGCCAGCAGCGTCGGGACACAAGAGACCCAGTACTTC
CDR3 protein: CASSVGTQETQYF
clone size: .
V gene: TRBV7-3
J gene: TRBJ2-5
D gene: .

CDR3 DNA: TGTGCCAGCCGAACCTCCGGTCGTTGGGAGGAAGAGACCCAGTACTTC
CDR3 protein: CASRTSGRWEEETQYF
clone size: .
V gene: TRBV13
J gene: TRBJ2-5
D gene: .

CDR3 DNA: TGTGCCAGCAGTTTAGGGTTCTCCCAAGCACGGGGGTACGAGCAGTACTTC
CDR3 protein: CASSLGFSQARGYEQYF
clone size: .
V gene: TRBV28
J gene: TRBJ2-7
D gene: .

CDR3 DNA: TGTGCCAGCAGTGACATGACTATACCACAAGAGACCCAGTACTTC
CDR3 protein: CASSDMTIPQETQYF
clone size: .
V gene: TRBV25-1
J gene: TRBJ2-5
D gene: .